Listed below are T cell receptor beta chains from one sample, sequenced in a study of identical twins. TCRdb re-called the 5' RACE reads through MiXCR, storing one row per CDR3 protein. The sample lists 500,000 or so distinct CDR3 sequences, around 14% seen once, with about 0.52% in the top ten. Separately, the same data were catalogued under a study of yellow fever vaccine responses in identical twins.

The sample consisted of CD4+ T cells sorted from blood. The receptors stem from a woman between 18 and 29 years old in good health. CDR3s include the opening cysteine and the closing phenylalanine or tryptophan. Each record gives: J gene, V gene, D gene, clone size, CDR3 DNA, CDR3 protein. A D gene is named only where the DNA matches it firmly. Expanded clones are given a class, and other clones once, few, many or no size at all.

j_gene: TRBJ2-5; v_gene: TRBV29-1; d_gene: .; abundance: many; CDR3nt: TGCAGCGCCCCACTAGGGCAAGAGACCCAGTACTTC; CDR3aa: CSAPLGQETQYF
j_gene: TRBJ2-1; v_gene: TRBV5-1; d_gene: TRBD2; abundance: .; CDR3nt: TGCGCCAGCATCGCCGGGACTAGCGGGAACTACAATGAGCAGTTCTTC; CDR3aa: CASIAGTSGNYNEQFF
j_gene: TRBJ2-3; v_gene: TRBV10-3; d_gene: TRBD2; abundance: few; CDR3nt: TGTGCCATCAAAAGTCGGGGGTCTAGCGGAGATACGCAGTATTTT; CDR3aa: CAIKSRGSSGDTQYF
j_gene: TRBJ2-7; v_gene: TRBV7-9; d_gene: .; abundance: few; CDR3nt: TGTGCCAGCAGTTCGAGTCCCCGCCACGAGCAGTACTTC; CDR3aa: CASSSSPRHEQYF
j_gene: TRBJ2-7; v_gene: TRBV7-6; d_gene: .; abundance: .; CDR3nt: TGTGCCAGCAGCTTAGCGGGCTCCGGCTCCTACGAGCAGTACTTC; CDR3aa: CASSLAGSGSYEQYF
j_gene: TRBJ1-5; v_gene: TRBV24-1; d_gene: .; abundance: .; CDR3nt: TGTGCCACCAGTGACCCTCGAGGTGGCAAGATGAATTTT; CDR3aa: CATSDPRGGKMNF
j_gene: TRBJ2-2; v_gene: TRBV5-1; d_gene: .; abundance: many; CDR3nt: TGCGCCAGCAGCTTGTACTCCGGGGAGCTGTTTTTT; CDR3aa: CASSLYSGELFF
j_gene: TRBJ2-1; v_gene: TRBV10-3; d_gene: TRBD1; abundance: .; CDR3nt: TGTGCCATCAGTGGAAGGGACAGGGGCGCCTACAATGAGCAGTTCTTC; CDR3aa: CAISGRDRGAYNEQFF
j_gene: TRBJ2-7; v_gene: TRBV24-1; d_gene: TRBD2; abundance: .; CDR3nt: TGTGCCACCAGTGATGGGACCCCAAGGGACTACTACGAGCAGTACTTC; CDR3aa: CATSDGTPRDYYEQYF
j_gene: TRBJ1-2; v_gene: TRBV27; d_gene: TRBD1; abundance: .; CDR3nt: TGTGCCAGCAGTTCCCCGACAGGGAATGGCTACACCTTC; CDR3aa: CASSSPTGNGYTF
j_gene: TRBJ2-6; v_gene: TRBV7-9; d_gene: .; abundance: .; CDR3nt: TGTGCCAGCAGCTTATGGGACTCTGGGGCCAACGTCCTGACTTTC; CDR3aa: CASSLWDSGANVLTF
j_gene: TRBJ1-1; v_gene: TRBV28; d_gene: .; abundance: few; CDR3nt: TGTGCCAGCAGCGTGGGGGCCCTGAACACTGAAGCTTTCTTT; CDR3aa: CASSVGALNTEAFF
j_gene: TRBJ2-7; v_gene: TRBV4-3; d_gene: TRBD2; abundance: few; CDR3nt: TGCGCCAGCAGCCGAAGCGGGAACTACGAGCAGTACTTC; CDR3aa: CASSRSGNYEQYF
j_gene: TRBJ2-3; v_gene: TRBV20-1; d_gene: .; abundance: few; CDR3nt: TGCAGTGCTATCCCCTTAGGTCGGGGCGGGGTCACAGATACGCAGTATTTT; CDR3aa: CSAIPLGRGGVTDTQYF
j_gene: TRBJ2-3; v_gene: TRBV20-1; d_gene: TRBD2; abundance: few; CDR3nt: TGCAGTGCTAGCGGGAGGGGCACAGATACGCAGTATTTT; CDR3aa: CSASGRGTDTQYF
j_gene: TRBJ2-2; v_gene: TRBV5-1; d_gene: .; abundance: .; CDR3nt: TGCGCCAGCAGCCAGACACAGGGTGTTACGTCCGGGGAGCTGTTTTTT; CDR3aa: CASSQTQGVTSGELFF
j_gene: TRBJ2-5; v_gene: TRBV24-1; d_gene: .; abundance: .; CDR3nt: TGTGCCACCAGTGAAGGGGCGCAAGAGACCCAGTACTTC; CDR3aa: CATSEGAQETQYF
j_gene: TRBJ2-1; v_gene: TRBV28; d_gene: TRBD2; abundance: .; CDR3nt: TGTGCCAGCAGTTTACCCGCGGGACTAGCGGGAGTTTGGGAGCAGTTCTTC; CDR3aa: CASSLPAGLAGVWEQFF
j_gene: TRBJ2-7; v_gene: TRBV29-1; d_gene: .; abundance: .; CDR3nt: TGCAGCGCCGTCATGGGCGGGGTATCTGGCTACGAGCAGTACTTC; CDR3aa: CSAVMGGVSGYEQYF
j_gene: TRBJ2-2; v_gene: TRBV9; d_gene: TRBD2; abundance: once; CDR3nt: TGTGCCAGCAGCGTAGTAGCGGGAGCAACCAACACCGGGGAGCTGTTTTTT; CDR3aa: CASSVVAGATNTGELFF
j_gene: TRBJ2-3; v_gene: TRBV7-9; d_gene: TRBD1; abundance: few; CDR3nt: TGTGCCAGCATCCGACAGGGGGTCACAGATACGCAGTATTTT; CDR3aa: CASIRQGVTDTQYF
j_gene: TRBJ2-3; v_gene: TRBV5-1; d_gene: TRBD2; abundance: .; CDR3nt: TGCGCCAGCAGGCTAGCGGGGGGACTGACCGATACGCAGTATTTT; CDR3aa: CASRLAGGLTDTQYF
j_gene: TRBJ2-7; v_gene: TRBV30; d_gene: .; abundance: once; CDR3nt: TGTGCCTGGAGTGTTCGCGACGGCTACGAGCAGTACTTC; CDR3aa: CAWSVRDGYEQYF
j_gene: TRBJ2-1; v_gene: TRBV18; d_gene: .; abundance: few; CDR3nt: TGTGCCAGCTCACCAGGCGGGTTTAACTACAATGAGCAGTTCTTC; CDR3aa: CASSPGGFNYNEQFF
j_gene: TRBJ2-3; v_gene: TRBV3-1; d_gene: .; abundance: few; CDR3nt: TGTGCCAGCAGCTCCCGAGGACACCGCCTCACAGATACGCAGTATTTT; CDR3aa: CASSSRGHRLTDTQYF
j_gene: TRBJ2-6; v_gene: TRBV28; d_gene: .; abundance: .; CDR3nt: TGTGCCAGCAGTTCTCCAAGGAAATCTGGGGCCAACGTCCTGACTTTC; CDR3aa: CASSSPRKSGANVLTF
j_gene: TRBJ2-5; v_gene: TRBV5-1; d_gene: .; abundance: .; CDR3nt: TGCGCCAGCAGCTTGCAGGGAAACAACCGGGAGACCCAGTACTTC; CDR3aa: CASSLQGNNRETQYF
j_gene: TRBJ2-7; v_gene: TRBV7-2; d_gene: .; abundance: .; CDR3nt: TGTGCCAGCAGCCGTTCCGCAGACTACGAGCAGTACTTC; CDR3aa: CASSRSADYEQYF
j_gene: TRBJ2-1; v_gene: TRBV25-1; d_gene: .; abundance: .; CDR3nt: TGTGCCAGCAGAAACAATGCGAACAATGAGCAGTTCTTC; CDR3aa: CASRNNANNEQFF
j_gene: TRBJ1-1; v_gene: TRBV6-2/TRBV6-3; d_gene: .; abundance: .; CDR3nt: TGTGCCAGCAGTTACAGGCCAGCGGGGCTGAACACTGAAGCTTTCTTT; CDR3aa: CASSYRPAGLNTEAFF
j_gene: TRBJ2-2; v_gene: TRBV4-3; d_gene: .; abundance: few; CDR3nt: TGCGCCAGCAGCAAAGGGTTCCCGGACGGGGAGCTGTTTTTT; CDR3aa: CASSKGFPDGELFF
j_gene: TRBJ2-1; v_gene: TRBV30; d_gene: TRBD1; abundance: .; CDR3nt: TGTGCCTGTCCTGCACAGGGGGCGGATACTAGGAATGAGCAGTTCTTC; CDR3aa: CACPAQGADTRNEQFF
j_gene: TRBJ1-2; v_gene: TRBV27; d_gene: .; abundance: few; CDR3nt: TGTGCCAGCAGTTTTCTCGGAGGGGAGAATGGCTACACCTTC; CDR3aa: CASSFLGGENGYTF
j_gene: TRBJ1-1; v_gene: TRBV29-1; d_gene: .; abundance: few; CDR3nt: TGCAGCGTTCGCTCACACATGAACACTGAAGCTTTCTTT; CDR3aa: CSVRSHMNTEAFF
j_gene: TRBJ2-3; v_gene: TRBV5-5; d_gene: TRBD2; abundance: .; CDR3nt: TGTGCCAGCAGCTTGGGGCGGCGACTAGCGGGAGGAACAGATACGCAGTATTTT; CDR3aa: CASSLGRRLAGGTDTQYF
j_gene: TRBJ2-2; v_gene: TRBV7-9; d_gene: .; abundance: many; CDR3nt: TGTGGTGTCACCGGGGAGCTGTTTTTT; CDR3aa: CGVTGELFF
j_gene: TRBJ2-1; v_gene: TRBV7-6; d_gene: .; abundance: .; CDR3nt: TGTGCCAGCAGCTTAGGGGCGGGGTTGAGGGATTTCTTC; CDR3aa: CASSLGAGLRDFF
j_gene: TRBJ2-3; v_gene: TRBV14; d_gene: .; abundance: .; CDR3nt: TGTGCCAGCAGCCATCGACGGGGTCCAGATACGCAGTATTTT; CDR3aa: CASSHRRGPDTQYF
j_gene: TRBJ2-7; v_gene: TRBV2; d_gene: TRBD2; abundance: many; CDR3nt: TGTGCCAGAGGGACTAGCGGGAGCTACGAGCAGTACTTC; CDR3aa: CARGTSGSYEQYF
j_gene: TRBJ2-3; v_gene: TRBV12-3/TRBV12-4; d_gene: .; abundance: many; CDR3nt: TGTGCCAGCAGTCCCGGGACGAACGGAGGAGATACGCAGTATTTT; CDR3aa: CASSPGTNGGDTQYF
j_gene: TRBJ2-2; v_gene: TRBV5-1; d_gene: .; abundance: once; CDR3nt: TGCGCCAGCAGCGTGGGTGCCCGGGGGGCGGATGGCACCGGGGAGCTGTTTTTT; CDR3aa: CASSVGARGADGTGELFF
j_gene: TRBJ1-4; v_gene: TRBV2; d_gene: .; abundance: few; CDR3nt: TGTGCCAGCAGTGAAGCTAAGGTTGTGGGTGAAAAACTGTTTTTT; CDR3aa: CASSEAKVVGEKLFF
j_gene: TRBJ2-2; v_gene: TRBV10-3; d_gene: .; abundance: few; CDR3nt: TGTGCCATCAGGAACCGGTCCGGGGAGCTGTTTTTT; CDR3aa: CAIRNRSGELFF
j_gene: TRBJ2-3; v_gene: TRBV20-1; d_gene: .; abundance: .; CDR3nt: TGCAGTGCTTGGGACAGCACAGATACGCAGTATTTT; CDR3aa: CSAWDSTDTQYF
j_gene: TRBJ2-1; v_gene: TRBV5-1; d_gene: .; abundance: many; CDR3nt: TGCGCCAGCAGCTGGGGGGAAAGCTCCTACAATGAGCAGTTCTTC; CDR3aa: CASSWGESSYNEQFF
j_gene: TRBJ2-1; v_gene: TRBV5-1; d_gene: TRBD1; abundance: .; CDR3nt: TGCGCCAGCAGCCTCCGGGACAGGGTGTACAATGAGCAGTTCTTC; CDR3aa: CASSLRDRVYNEQFF
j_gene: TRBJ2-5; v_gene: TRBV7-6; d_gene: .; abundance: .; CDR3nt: TGTGCCAGCAGCTTAGACCGCAGTAAGACCCAGTACTTC; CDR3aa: CASSLDRSKTQYF
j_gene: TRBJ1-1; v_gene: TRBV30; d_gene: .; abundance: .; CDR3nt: TGTGCCTGGAGTGTATATTCCAGGTTGGAAGCTTTCTTT; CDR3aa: CAWSVYSRLEAFF
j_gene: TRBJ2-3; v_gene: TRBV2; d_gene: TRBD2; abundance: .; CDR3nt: TGTGCCACCGGGGAGGTGGGGAGGGTCTCAGATACGCAGTATTTT; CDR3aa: CATGEVGRVSDTQYF
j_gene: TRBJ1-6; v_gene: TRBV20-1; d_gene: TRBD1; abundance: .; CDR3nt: TGCAGTGCAAAACCCGGGACAGATTATAATTCACCCCTCCACTTT; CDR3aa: CSAKPGTDYNSPLHF